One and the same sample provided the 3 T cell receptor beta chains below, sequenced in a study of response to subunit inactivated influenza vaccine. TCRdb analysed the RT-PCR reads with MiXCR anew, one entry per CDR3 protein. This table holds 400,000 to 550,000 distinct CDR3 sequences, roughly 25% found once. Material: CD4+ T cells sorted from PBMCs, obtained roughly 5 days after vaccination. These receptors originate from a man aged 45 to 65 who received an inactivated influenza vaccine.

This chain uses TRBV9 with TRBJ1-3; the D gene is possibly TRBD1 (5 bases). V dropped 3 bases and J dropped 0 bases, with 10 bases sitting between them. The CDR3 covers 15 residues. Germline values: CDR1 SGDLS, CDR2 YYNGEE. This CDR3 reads CASSAAGISGNTIYF. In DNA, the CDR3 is TGTGCCAGCAGCGCCGCAGGGATCTCTGGAAACACCATATATTTT.

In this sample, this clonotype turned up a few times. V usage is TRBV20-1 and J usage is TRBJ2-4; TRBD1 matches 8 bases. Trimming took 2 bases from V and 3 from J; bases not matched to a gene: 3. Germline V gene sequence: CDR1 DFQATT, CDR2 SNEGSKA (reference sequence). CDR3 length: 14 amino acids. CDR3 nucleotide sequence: TGCAGTGCTAGACCCACAGGGGGCAAAAACATTCAGTACTTC. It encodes CSARPTGGKNIQYF.

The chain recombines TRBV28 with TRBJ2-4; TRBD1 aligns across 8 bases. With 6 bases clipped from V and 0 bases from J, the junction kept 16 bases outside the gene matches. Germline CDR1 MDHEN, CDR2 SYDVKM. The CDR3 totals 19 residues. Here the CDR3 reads CASSRQGFTLMKAKNIQYF. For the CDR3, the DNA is TGTGCCAGCAGCCGACAGGGGTTCACGCTAATGAAAGCCAAAAACATTCAGTACTTC.